This entry concerns a single TCR beta chain. Its target is unknown. These data come from a study of shared clonotypes between healthy human individuals. Study-wide results and caveats: The sole specimen, blood, was sampled, and tissue repertoires likely differ.

V was shortened by 1 base and J by 0 bases, with 4 bases between the two germline ends. The CDR3 is 14 residues long. CDR1 is SGHNT and CDR2 is YYREEE in the germline V gene (reference sequence). Assay used: immunoSEQ multiplex PCR; TCRdb lists only in-frame clones, some missing. Here the sample spans 950,000 to 1,200,000 clones, approximately 80% being singletons. Material: memory CD4+ T cells from PBMCs. This sample's subset: CD45RA-negative fraction. The J gene is TRBJ1-4, the V gene TRBV5-4; D gene unclear. This sequence was found in a young man in good health. Some clones in this sample may be carry-over from other donors' samples. Here the CDR3 reads CASSLTPTNEKLFF. The CDR3 DNA reads TGTGCCAGCAGCTTGACTCCAACTAATGAAAAACTGTTTTTT.